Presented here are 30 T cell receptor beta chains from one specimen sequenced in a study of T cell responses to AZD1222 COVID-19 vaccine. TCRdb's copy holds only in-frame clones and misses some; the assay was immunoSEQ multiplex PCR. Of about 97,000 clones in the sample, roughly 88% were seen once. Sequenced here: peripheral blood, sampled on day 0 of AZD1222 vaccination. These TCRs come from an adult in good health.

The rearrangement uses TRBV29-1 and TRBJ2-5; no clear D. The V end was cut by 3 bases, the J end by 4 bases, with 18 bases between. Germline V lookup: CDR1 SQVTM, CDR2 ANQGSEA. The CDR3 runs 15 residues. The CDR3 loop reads CSVDLMFYATETQYF. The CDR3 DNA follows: TGCAGCGTTGATCTTATGTTTTACGCCACAGAGACCCAGTACTTC.

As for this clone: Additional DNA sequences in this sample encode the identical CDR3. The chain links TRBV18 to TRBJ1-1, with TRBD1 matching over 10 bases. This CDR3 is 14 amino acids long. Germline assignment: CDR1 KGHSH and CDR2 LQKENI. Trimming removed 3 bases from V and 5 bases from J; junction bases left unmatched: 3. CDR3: CASSPDRGGTEAFF. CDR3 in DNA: TGTGCCAGCTCACCGGACAGGGGGGGGACTGAAGCTTTCTTT.

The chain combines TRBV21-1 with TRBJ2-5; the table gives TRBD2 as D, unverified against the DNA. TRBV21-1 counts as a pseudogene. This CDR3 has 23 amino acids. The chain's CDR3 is CASSEYMQPHTLAGGLVQETQYF. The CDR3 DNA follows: TGTGCCAGCAGCGAATACATGCAACCTCATACTCTAGCGGGGGGGCTGGTCCAAGAGACCCAGTACTTC.

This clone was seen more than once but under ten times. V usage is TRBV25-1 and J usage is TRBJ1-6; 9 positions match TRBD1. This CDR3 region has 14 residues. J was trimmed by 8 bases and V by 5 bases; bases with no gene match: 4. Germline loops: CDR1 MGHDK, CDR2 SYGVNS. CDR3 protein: CASSPGQGDSPLHF. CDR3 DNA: TGTGCCAGCAGTCCGGGACAGGGAGATTCACCCCTCCACTTT.

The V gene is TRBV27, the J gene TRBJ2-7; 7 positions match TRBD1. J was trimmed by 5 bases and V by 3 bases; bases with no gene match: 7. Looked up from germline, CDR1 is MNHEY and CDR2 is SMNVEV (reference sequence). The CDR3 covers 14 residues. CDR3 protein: CASSFWDSNHEQYF. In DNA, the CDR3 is TGTGCCAGCAGTTTTTGGGACAGTAATCACGAGCAGTACTTC.

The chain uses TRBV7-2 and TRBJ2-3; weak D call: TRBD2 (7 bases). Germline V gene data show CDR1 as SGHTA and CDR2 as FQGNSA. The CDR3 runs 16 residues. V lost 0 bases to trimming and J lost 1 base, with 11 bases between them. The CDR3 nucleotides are TGTGCCAGCAGCTTAGCGCGCGGGGGCGGCACAGATACGCAGTATTTT. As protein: CASSLARGGGTDTQYF. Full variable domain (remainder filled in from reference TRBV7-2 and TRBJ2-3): GAGVSQSPSNKVTEKGKDVELRCDPISGHTALYWYRQSLGQGLEFLIYFQGNSAPDKSGLPSDRFSAERTGGSVSTLTIQRTQQEDSAVYLCASSLARGGGTDTQYFGPGTRLTVL.

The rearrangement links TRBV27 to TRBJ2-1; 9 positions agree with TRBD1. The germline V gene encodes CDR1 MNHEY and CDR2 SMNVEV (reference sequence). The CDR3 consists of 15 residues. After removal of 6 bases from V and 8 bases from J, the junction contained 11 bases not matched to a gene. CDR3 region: CASSHPVTGGYEQFF. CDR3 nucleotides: TGTGCCAGCAGCCACCCCGTGACAGGGGGTTATGAGCAGTTCTTC.

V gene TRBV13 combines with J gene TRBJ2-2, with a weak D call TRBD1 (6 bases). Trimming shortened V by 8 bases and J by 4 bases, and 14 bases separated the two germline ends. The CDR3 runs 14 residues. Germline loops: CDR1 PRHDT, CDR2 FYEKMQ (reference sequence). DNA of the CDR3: TGTGCCAGCGGTTCAGGGGCTGGCACCGGGGAGCTGTTTTTT. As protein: CASGSGAGTGELFF. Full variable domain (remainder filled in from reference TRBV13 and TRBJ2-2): AAGVIQSPRHLIKEKRETATLKCYPIPRHDTVYWYQQGPGQDPQFLISFYEKMQSDKGSIPDRFSAQQFSDYHSELNMSSLELGDSALYFCASGSGAGTGELFFGEGSRLTVL.

CDR3 sequence (DNA): TGCAGCGCTTCGACAGGGTACTATGGCTACACCTTC. Its translation: CSASTGYYGYTF. This rearrangement joins TRBV29-1 to TRBJ1-2; 7 bases fit TRBD1. V trimming: 7 bases; J trimming: 3 bases; junction bases outside the gene matches: 5. This CDR3 is 12 amino acids long. Looked up from germline, CDR1 is SQVTM and CDR2 is ANQGSEA.

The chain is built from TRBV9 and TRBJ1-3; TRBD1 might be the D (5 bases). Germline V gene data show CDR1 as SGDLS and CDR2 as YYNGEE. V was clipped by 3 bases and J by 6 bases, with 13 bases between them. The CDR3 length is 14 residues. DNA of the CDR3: TGTGCCAGCAGCGCCGGCGATGGGGCAAACACCATATATTTT. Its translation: CASSAGDGANTIYF.

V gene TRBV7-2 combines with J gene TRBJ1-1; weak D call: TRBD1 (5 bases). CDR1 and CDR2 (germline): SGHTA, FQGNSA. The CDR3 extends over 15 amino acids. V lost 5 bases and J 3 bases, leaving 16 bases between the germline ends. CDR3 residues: CASSPRGRADTEAFF. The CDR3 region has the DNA TGTGCCAGCAGCCCAAGGGGCAGGGCCGACACTGAAGCTTTCTTT.

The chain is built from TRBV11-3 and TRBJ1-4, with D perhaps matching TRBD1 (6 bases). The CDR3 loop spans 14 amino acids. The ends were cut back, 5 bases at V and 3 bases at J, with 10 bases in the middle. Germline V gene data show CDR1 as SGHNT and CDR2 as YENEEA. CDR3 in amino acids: CASSPQGSNEKLFF. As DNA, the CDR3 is TGTGCCAGCAGCCCTCAGGGGTCTAATGAAAAACTGTTTTTT.

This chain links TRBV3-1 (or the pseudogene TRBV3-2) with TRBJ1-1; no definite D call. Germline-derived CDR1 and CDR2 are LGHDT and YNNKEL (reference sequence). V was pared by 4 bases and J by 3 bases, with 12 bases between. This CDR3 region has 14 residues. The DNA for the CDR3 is TGTGCCAGCAGCCGCGGCGGGCGGGACACTGAAGCTTTCTTT. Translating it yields CASSRGGRDTEAFF.

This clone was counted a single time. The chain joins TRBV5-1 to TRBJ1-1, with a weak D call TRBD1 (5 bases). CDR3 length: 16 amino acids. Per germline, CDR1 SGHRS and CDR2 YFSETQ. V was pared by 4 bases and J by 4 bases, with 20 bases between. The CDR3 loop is CASSQGHTKVGTEAFF. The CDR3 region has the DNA TGCGCCAGCAGCCAAGGACACACAAAGGTGGGCACTGAAGCTTTCTTT.

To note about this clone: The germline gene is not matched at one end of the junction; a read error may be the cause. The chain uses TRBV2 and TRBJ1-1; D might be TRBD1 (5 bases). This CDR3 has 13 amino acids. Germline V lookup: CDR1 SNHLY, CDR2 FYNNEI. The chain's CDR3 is CASREAEGTEAFF. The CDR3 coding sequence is TGTGCCAGCAGGGAAGCTGAGGGGACTGAAGCTTTCTTT.

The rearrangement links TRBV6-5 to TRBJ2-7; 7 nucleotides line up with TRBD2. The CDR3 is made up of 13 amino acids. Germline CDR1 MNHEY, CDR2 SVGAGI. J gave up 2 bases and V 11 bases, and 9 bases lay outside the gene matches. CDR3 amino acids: CAVGGVLTYEQYF. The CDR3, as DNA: TGTGCCGTGGGGGGGGTCCTAACCTACGAGCAGTACTTC.

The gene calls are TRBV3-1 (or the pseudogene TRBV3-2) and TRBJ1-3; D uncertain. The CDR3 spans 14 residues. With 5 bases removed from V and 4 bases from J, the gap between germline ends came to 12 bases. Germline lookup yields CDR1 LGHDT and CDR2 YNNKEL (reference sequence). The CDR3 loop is CASSTSPIGNTIYF. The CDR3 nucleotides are TGTGCCAGCAGCACAAGTCCCATCGGAAACACCATATATTTT.

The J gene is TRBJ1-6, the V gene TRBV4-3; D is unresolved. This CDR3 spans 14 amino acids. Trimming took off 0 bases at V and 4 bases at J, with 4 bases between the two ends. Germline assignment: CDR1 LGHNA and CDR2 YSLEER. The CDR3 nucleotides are TGCGCCAGCAGCCAAGAGCGATATAATTCACCCCTCCACTTT. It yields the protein CASSQERYNSPLHF.

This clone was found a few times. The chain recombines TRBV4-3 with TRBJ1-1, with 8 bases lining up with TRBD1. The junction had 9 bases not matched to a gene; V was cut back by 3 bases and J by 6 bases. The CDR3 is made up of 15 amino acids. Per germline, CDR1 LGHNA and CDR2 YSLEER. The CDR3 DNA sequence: TGCGCCAGCAGCCATAGACAGGGGAGGATGGCTGAAGCTTTCTTT. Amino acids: CASSHRQGRMAEAFF.

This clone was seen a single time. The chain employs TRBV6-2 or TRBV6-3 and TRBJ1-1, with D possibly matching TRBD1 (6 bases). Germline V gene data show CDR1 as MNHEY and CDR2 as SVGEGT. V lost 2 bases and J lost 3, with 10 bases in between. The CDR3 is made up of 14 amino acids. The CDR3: CASSYDRSYTEAFF. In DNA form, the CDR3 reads TGTGCCAGCAGTTACGACAGGAGCTACACTGAAGCTTTCTTT.

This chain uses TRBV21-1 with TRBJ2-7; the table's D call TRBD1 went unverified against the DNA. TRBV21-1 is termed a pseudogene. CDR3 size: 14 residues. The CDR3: CASQTGGGFYEQYF. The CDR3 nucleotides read TGTGCCAGTCAAACAGGGGGCGGCTTCTACGAGCAGTACTTC.

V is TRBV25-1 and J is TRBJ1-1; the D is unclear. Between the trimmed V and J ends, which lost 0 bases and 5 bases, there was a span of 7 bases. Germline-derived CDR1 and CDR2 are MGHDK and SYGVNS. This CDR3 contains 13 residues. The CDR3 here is CASSEYRGTEAFF. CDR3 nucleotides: TGTGCCAGCAGTGAATATAGAGGTACTGAAGCTTTCTTT. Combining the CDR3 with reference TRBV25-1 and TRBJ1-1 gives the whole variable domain EADIYQTPRYLVIGTGKKITLECSQTMGHDKMYWYQQDPGMELHLIHYSYGVNSTEKGDLSSESTVSRIRTEHFPLTLESARPSHTSQYLCASSEYRGTEAFFGQGTRLTVV.

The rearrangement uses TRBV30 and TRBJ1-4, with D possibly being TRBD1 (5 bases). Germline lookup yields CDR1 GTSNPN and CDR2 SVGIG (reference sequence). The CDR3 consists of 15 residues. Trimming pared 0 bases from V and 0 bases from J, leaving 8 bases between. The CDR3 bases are TGTGCCTGGAGTGTACGGGGACCAACTAATGAAAAACTGTTTTTT. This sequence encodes CAWSVRGPTNEKLFF.

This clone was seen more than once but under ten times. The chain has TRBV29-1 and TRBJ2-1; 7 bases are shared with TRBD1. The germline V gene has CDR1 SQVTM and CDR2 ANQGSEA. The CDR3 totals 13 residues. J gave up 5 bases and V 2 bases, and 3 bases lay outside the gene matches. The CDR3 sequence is CSVEKGGHNEQFF. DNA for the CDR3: TGCAGCGTTGAAAAAGGGGGCCACAATGAGCAGTTCTTC.

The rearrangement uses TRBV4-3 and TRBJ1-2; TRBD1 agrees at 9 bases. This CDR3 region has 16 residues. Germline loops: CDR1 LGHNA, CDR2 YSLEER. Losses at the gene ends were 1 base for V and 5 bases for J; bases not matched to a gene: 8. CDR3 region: CASSQAPRDRAYGYTF. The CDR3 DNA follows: TGCGCCAGCAGCCAAGCACCTAGGGACAGGGCGTATGGCTACACCTTC.

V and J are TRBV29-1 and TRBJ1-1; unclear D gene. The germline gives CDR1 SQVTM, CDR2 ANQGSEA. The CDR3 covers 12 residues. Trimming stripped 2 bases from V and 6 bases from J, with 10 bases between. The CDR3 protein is CSVESFGSEAFF. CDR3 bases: TGCAGCGTTGAATCTTTTGGGTCTGAAGCTTTCTTT.

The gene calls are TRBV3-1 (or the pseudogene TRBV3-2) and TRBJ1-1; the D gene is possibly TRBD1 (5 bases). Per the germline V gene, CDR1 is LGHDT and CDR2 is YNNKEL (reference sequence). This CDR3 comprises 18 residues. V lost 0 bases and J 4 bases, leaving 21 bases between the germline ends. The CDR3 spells CASSQEGRGSGSGTEAFF. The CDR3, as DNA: TGTGCCAGCAGCCAAGAGGGCCGGGGTTCAGGGTCGGGCACTGAAGCTTTCTTT.

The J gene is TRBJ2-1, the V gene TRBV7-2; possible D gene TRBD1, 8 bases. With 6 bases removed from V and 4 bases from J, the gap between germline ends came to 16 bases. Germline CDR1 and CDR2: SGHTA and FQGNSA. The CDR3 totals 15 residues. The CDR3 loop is CASSLQGGVYNEQFF. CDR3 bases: TGTGCCAGCAGTTTACAGGGGGGGGTGTACAATGAGCAGTTCTTC. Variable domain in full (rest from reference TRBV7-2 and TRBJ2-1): GAGVSQSPSNKVTEKGKDVELRCDPISGHTALYWYRQSLGQGLEFLIYFQGNSAPDKSGLPSDRFSAERTGGSVSTLTIQRTQQEDSAVYLCASSLQGGVYNEQFFGPGTRLTVL.

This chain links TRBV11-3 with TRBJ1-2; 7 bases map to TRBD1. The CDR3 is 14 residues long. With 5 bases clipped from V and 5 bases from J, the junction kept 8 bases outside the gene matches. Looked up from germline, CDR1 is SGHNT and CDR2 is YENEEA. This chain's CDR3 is CASSTGTAQYGYTF. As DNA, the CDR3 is TGTGCCAGCAGCACAGGGACAGCCCAATATGGCTACACCTTC. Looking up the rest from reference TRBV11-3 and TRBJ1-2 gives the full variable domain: EAGVVQSPRYKIIEKKQPVAFWCNPISGHNTLYWYLQNLGQGPELLIRYENEEAVDDSQLPKDRFSAERLKGVDSTLKIQPAELGDSAVYLCASSTGTAQYGYTFGSGTRLTVV.

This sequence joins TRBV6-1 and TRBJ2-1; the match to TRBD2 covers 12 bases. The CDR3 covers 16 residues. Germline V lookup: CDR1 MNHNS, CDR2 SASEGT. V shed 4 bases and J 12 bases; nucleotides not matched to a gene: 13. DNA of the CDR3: TGTGCCAGCAGTGGTCGGAGGACTAGCGGGGTCCAGGGGCAGTTCTTC. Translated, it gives CASSGRRTSGVQGQFF.